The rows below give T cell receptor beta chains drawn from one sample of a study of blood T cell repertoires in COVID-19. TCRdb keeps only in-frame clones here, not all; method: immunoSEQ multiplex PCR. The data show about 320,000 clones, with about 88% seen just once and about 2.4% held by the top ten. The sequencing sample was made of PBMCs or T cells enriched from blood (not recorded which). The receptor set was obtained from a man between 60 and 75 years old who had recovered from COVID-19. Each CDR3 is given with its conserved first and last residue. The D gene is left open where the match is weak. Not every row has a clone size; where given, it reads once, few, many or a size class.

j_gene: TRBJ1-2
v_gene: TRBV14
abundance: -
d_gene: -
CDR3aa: CASPLRGPEDYGYTF
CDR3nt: TGTGCCAGCCCCTTGCGGGGCCCGGAGGACTATGGCTACACCTTC

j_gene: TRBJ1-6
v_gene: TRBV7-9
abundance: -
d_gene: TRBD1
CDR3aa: CASSTTDQGQPNSPLHF
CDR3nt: TGTGCCAGCAGCACGACGGACCAGGGACAGCCCAATTCACCCCTCCACTTT

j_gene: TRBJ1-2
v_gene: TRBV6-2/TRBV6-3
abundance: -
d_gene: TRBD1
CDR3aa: CASSFSGQGDYGYTF
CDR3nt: TGTGCCAGCAGTTTTTCAGGACAGGGAGACTATGGCTACACCTTC

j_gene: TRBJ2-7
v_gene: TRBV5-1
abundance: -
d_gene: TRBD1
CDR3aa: CASSYGTGAYEQYF
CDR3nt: TGCGCCAGCAGCTATGGGACAGGGGCTTACGAGCAGTACTTC

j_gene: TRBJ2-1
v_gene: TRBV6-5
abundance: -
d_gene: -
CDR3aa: CASSYPLQAHVNEQFF
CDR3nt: TGTGCCAGCAGTTACCCCCTTCAGGCCCACGTAAATGAGCAGTTCTTC

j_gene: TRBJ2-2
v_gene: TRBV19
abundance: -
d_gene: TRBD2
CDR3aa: CASIPAGATGTGELFF
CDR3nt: TGTGCCAGTATCCCAGCGGGGGCCACGGGAACCGGGGAGCTGTTTTTT

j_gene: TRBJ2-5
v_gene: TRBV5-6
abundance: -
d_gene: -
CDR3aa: CASSSHGGKTQYF
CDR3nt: TGTGCCAGCAGTTCTCACGGAGGAAAGACCCAGTACTTC

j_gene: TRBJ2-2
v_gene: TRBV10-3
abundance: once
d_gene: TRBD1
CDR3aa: CAIRDDRVESSSGELFF
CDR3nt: TGTGCCATCAGGGATGACAGGGTCGAGAGTAGCTCCGGGGAGCTGTTTTTT

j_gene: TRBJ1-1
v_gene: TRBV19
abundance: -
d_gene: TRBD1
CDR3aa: CASSTQGAFGTEAFF
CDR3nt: TGTGCCAGTAGTACCCAGGGGGCTTTTGGAACTGAAGCTTTCTTT

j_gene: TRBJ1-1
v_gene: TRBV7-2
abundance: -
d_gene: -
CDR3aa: CASSATGPRTEAFF
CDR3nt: TGTGCCAGCAGCGCAACAGGGCCGAGAACTGAAGCTTTCTTT

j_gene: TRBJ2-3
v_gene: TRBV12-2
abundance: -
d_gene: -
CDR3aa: CASRPKRSDTQYF
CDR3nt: TGTGCAAGTCGCCCCAAGCGGTCAGATACGCAGTATTTT

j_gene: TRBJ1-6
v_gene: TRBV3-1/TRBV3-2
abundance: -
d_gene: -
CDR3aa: CAKQDGRGDVSSYNSPLHF
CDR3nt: TGTGCAAAACAAGACGGCAGGGGAGATGTTAGCTCCTATAATTCACCCCTCCACTTT

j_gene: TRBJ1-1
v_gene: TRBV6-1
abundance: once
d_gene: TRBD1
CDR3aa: CASSEFPGGGKPEAFF
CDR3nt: TGTGCCAGCAGTGAATTCCCAGGGGGCGGAAAACCCGAAGCTTTCTTT

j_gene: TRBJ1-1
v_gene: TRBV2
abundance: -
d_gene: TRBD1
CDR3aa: CASSRGRTGGNTEAFF
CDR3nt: TGTGCCAGCAGCCGGGGCAGGACAGGGGGCAACACTGAAGCTTTCTTT

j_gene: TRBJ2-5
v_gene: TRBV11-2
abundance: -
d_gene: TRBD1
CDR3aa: CASSSTADRGKTQYF
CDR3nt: TGTGCCAGCAGCTCAACCGCGGACAGGGGGAAGACCCAGTACTTC

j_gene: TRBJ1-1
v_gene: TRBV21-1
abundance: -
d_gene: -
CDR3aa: CASSKIRGYAEAFF
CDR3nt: TGTGCCAGCAGCAAAATCCGGGGTTACGCTGAAGCTTTCTTT

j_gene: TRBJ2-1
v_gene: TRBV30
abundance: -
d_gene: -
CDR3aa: CAWSPIERVQFF
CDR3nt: TGTGCCTGGAGTCCTATTGAGCGGGTACAGTTCTTC

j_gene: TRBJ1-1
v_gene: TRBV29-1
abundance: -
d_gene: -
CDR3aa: CSVSARAFGAFF
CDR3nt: TGCAGCGTTAGCGCCAGGGCATTTGGAGCTTTCTTT

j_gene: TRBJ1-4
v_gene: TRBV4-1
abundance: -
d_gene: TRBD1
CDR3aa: CASSRRGQGRATNEKLFF
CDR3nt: TGCGCCAGCAGCCGTCGGGGACAGGGTCGGGCAACTAATGAAAAACTGTTTTTT

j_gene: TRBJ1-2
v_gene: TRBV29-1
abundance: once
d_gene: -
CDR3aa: CSVGVAGAGYTF
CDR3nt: TGCAGCGTTGGGGTGGCAGGGGCCGGCTACACCTTC

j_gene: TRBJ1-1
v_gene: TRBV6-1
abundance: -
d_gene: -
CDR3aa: CASSESGLRNTETFF
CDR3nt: TGTGCCAGCAGTGAATCGGGACTGCGGAACACTGAAACTTTCTTT

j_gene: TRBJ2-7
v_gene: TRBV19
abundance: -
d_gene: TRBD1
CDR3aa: CASSYPGQLTYEQYF
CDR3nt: TGTGCCAGTAGTTACCCGGGACAGCTAACCTACGAGCAGTACTTC

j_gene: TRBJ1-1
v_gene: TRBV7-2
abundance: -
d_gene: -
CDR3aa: CASSLDYLNTEAFF
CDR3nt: TGTGCCAGCAGCTTAGATTACTTGAACACTGAAGCTTTCTTT

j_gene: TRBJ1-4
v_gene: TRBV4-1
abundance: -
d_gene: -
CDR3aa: CASSPLRGTNEKLFF
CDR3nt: TGCGCCAGCAGCCCGCTCCGGGGAACTAATGAAAAACTGTTTTTT

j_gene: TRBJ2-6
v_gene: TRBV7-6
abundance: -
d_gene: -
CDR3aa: CASSFLVRESSGANVLTF
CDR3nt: TGTGCCAGCAGCTTTTTGGTACGAGAATCCTCTGGGGCCAACGTCCTGACTTTC

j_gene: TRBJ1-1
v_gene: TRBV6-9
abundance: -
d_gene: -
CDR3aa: CASPGTSFRNTEAFF
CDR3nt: TGTGCCAGCCCGGGGACTAGTTTTCGGAACACTGAAGCTTTCTTT

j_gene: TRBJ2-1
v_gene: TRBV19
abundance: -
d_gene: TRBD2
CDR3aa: CASSMVGEGEQFF
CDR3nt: TGTGCCAGTAGTATGGTGGGGGAGGGTGAGCAGTTCTTC

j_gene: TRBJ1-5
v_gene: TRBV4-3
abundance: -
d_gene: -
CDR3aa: CASSQAHRENQPQHF
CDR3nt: TGCGCCAGCAGCCAAGCCCACAGGGAAAATCAGCCCCAGCATTTT